What follows is one TCR beta chain and its context. The antigen remains undetermined. This specimen comes from a study of lymphopenia after photon versus proton radiotherapy. Study results and caveats: After lymphocyte nadir, photon-treated repertoires showed oligoclonal expansion, especially CD8+ Temra. A bigger post-nadir fall in TCR diversity correlated inversely with survival time in deceased patients.

Germline V CDR1 and CDR2: SNHLY, FYNNEI. CDR3 length equals 14 residues. Trimming cost V 7 bases and J 4 bases, with 13 bases left between them. The repertoire was sequenced with immunoSEQ multiplex PCR; TCRdb's copy has only in-frame clones and lacks some. The repertoire holds approximately 65,000 clones, with around 86% as singletons. The sequences come from peripheral blood, collected from a patient treated with proton-based radiotherapy. The receptor was derived from an elderly man with esophageal cancer. The chain is built from TRBV2 and TRBJ2-2; TRBD1 might be the D (6 bases). CDR3 nucleotide sequence: TGTGCCAGCACACCACAGGGATTCACCGGGGAGCTGTTTTTT. Its protein product is CASTPQGFTGELFF.